These T cell receptor beta chains were read from a single sample in a study of graft-versus-host responses after intestinal transplantation. The data were produced by immunoSEQ multiplex PCR, yet TCRdb's version contains in-frame clones alone and is incomplete. The data show roughly 75,000 clones, 91% seen once. No cognate antigen is known for these TCRs. The specimen was unstimulated CD4+ T cells sorted from spleen or lymph node cells, collected before intestinal transplant. The receptors were gathered from a human donor who received an intestinal transplant. Both conserved end residues are part of each CDR3. Each record gives: V gene, D gene, J gene, clone size, CDR3 DNA, CDR3 protein. A D gene is named only where the DNA matches it firmly. Size values are once, few and many counts, or a class for expanded clones, and some rows have none.

TRBV11-2	TRBD1	TRBJ1-1	NA	TGTGCCAGCAGCGGACAGGCCGTTATGAACACTGAAGCTTTCTTT	CASSGQAVMNTEAFF
TRBV5-4	NA	TRBJ2-3	NA	TGTGCCAGCAGCTTGGCCGGGAGTGGTACGCAGTATTTT	CASSLAGSGTQYF
TRBV21-1	NA	TRBJ1-1	NA	TGTGCCAGCAGCAAAGCGGGCGAACCGCCAAACACTGAAGCTTTCTTT	CASSKAGEPPNTEAFF
TRBV11-2	TRBD2	TRBJ2-3	NA	TGTGCCAGCAGCTTTGGAGCGGGGGCGAGCACAGATACGCAGTATTTT	CASSFGAGASTDTQYF
TRBV4-3	NA	TRBJ1-1	NA	TGCGCCAGCAGCCAAGGGACTCAGGAGCTAAACACTGAAGCTTTCTTT	CASSQGTQELNTEAFF
TRBV5-1	TRBD2	TRBJ2-3	NA	TGCGCCAGCAGCACTCCGGGACTAGCGGGGGCTGGCACAGATACGCAGTATTTT	CASSTPGLAGAGTDTQYF
TRBV29-1	TRBD1	TRBJ2-3	NA	TGCAGCGTTGAGCAACAGGGGACAGATACGCAGTATTTT	CSVEQQGTDTQYF
TRBV21-1	NA	TRBJ2-3	NA	TGTGCCAGCAGCCCGCCAGGTAGCGGGCGCACAGATACGCAGTATTTT	CASSPPGSGRTDTQYF
TRBV29-1	NA	TRBJ1-2	once	TGCAGCGTTGAAACCCCCCCGGGACTTGGCTACACCTTC	CSVETPPGLGYTF
TRBV7-9	TRBD1	TRBJ1-3	NA	TGTGCCAGCAGCTTAGCCGGGACAGGGAACGGAAACACCATATATTTT	CASSLAGTGNGNTIYF
TRBV11-2	TRBD1	TRBJ2-4	NA	TGTGCCAGCAGCGGAAGACAGGGTGAAGGAAACATTCAGTACTTC	CASSGRQGEGNIQYF
TRBV14	NA	TRBJ2-7	NA	TGTGCCAGCAGCCAAGACCAGGGGCGCCCCTTTGAGCAGTACTTC	CASSQDQGRPFEQYF
TRBV4-3	NA	TRBJ1-1	NA	TGCGCCAGCAGCCAAGGAGGTTCGAACACTGAAGCTTTCTTT	CASSQGGSNTEAFF
TRBV5-4	NA	TRBJ2-7	NA	TGTGCCAGCAGCTTGGAGGGGGAACCTTACTACGAGCAGTACTTC	CASSLEGEPYYEQYF
TRBV7-2	TRBD1	TRBJ1-6	NA	TGTGCCAGCAGCATCGGACAGGGCAGTTCACCCCTCCACTTT	CASSIGQGSSPLHF
TRBV19	TRBD1	TRBJ1-1	NA	TGTGCCAGTAGTACTCAGGGGGCGCGTGGGAGGACTGAAGCTTTCTTT	CASSTQGARGRTEAFF
TRBV19	TRBD1	TRBJ1-1	few	TGTGCCAGTAGTCTGGGACAGGGGGCCCACACTGAAGCTTTCTTT	CASSLGQGAHTEAFF
TRBV21-1	NA	TRBJ1-1	NA	TGTGCCAGCAGCATTTCAGAAGACACTGAAGCTTTCTTT	CASSISEDTEAFF
TRBV5-8	NA	TRBJ2-1	few	TGTGCCAGCAGCCGGGACTTCCCTTCCTACAATGAGCAGTTCTTC	CASSRDFPSYNEQFF
TRBV4-3	NA	TRBJ2-5	NA	TGCGCCAGCAGCCGGGCCGTTGGGGCTGGAGAGACCCAGTACTTC	CASSRAVGAGETQYF
TRBV29-1	TRBD1	TRBJ1-2	NA	TGCAGCGTCCAGTCCGGGACAGGGATCCTCCCTAACTATGGCTACACCTTC	CSVQSGTGILPNYGYTF
TRBV7-2	TRBD2	TRBJ2-5	NA	TGTGCCAGCAGCTTAAAAGTACTAGCGGGGGGGCAAGAGACCCAGTACTTC	CASSLKVLAGGQETQYF
TRBV6-5	NA	TRBJ2-5	NA	TGTGCCAGCAGCCACCCGGGTGCCCTAAGGGAGCAGTACTTC	CASSHPGALREQYF
TRBV9	TRBD2	TRBJ2-3	NA	TGTGCCAGCAGCTCCTCTAGCGGGGGGGCCCCAGATACGCAGTATTTT	CASSSSSGGAPDTQYF
TRBV2	TRBD1	TRBJ1-5	NA	TGTGCCAGCAGCAAGGACAGGTCTAGCAATCAGCCCCAGCATTTT	CASSKDRSSNQPQHF
TRBV27	TRBD1	TRBJ2-1	NA	TGTGCCAGCAGTCTCCGGGACAGGGGCAATGAGCAGTTCTTC	CASSLRDRGNEQFF
TRBV19	NA	TRBJ1-3	NA	TGTGCCAGTAGTCGACAGGCCGACTCTGGAAACACCATATATTTT	CASSRQADSGNTIYF
TRBV30	NA	TRBJ1-2	NA	TGTGCCTGGAGCGCGCGGTCCGCTGATAACTATGGCTACACCTTC	CAWSARSADNYGYTF
TRBV11-2	TRBD1	TRBJ1-3	NA	TGTGCCAGCAGCTTAGGTCCGGGACAGGGTGCTGGAAACACCATATATTTT	CASSLGPGQGAGNTIYF
TRBV7-8	NA	TRBJ1-2	NA	TGTGCCAGCAGCCCAGTGATTCTTACGTGGTATGGCTACACCTTC	CASSPVILTWYGYTF
TRBV4-3	NA	TRBJ1-2	NA	TGCGCCAGCAGCCAAGCGAGCTCAGGGGTTAGTGGCTACACCTTC	CASSQASSGVSGYTF
TRBV4-3	NA	TRBJ2-7	NA	TGCGCCAGCAGCCAAGATCGAACAGGCAGCTCCTACGAGCAGTACTTC	CASSQDRTGSSYEQYF
TRBV9	NA	TRBJ1-3	NA	TGTGCCAGCAGCGGCCGGGGGGGAACCTCTGGAAACACCATATATTTT	CASSGRGGTSGNTIYF
TRBV6-1	TRBD1	TRBJ1-2	NA	TGTGCCAGCAGTGAACAGGGACAGCTAACTTATGGCTACACCTTC	CASSEQGQLTYGYTF
TRBV5-1	TRBD1	TRBJ1-3	NA	TGCGCCAGCAGCCCGACAGGGGAAGGCTCTGGAAACACCATATATTTT	CASSPTGEGSGNTIYF
TRBV2	NA	TRBJ2-7	NA	TGTGCCAGCTCACGAGGGGGGGTTTTCGTATTCTACGAGCAGTACTTC	CASSRGGVFVFYEQYF
TRBV11-2	NA	TRBJ2-1	NA	TGTGCCAGCAGCTTAGGGGGGGGCGAGCAGTTCTTC	CASSLGGGEQFF
TRBV7-6	NA	TRBJ1-5	NA	TGTGCCAGCAGCTTACAGGAGGGTACGTGGCCCCAGCATTTT	CASSLQEGTWPQHF
TRBV6-5	TRBD1	TRBJ2-1	NA	TGTGCCAGCAGGATCGTAACAGGGGGCGGTGAGCAGTTCTTC	CASRIVTGGGEQFF
TRBV9	NA	TRBJ2-2	NA	TGTGCCAGCACCACTAACGGGGGAGACACCGGGGAGCTGTTTTTT	CASTTNGGDTGELFF
TRBV29-1	NA	TRBJ2-7	NA	TGCAGCGTTGAACGCGGCAACTACGAGCAGTACTTC	CSVERGNYEQYF
TRBV19	NA	TRBJ1-1	few	TGTGCCAGCCGAGGGTCCCTAGAAGCTTTCTTT	CASRGSLEAFF
TRBV30	NA	TRBJ1-5	NA	TGTGCCTGGAGCCCAACAGGGCCCAATCAGCCCCAGCATTTT	CAWSPTGPNQPQHF
TRBV2	TRBD2	TRBJ2-7	NA	TGTGCCAGCAGCTTTCGGACTAGCGCCTACGAGCAGTACTTC	CASSFRTSAYEQYF
TRBV30	NA	TRBJ2-3	NA	TGTGCCTGGAGCGGGGGACAGCGGGATACGCAGTATTTT	CAWSGGQRDTQYF